This T cell receptor beta chain was identified during a study of graft-versus-host responses after intestinal transplantation. TCRdb keeps only in-frame clones here, not all; method: immunoSEQ multiplex PCR. This table holds 35,000 to 40,000 clones, less than 90% found once. The CDR3 runs 15 residues. The V gene's germline CDR1 is SNHLY and CDR2 FYNNEI. Losses at the gene ends were 6 bases for V and 8 bases for J; bases not matched to a gene: 13. Note on this clone: Its antigen is undetermined.

Study findings and constraints: GvH clones were identified in recipient marrow, with some first appearing in ileum or blood.

The chain has TRBV2 and TRBJ1-2, with 9 bases identical to TRBD1. The origin of this receptor is a human patient who received an intestinal transplant, so some T cells may come from the graft donor. The sequences come from PBMCs, collected less than 1,400 days after transplant. CDR3 amino acids: CASRPGQGSIQGYTF. CDR3 coding DNA: TGTGCCAGCAGGCCGGGACAGGGCTCGATTCAGGGCTACACCTTC.